This is a list of T cell receptor beta chains from one sample in a study of T cell responses to AZD1222 COVID-19 vaccine. Profiled with immunoSEQ multiplex PCR; TCRdb holds only in-frame clones, not every one. The profile covers 75,000 to 100,000 clones, with roughly nine tenths appearing a single time and about 13% taken by the ten largest. Sequencing used peripheral blood, obtained on day 0 of AZD1222 vaccination. Receptor source: an adult in good health. Each CDR3 is given with its conserved first and last residue. Each record gives: D gene, J gene, V gene, clone size, CDR3 protein, CDR3 DNA. A D gene is named only where the DNA matches it firmly. Not all rows give a size; the values are once, few, many and, for expanded clones, a class.

>TRBD1|TRBJ2-2|TRBV27|-
CASSFRQGKAGELFF
TGTGCCAGCAGTTTCCGACAGGGAAAAGCCGGGGAGCTGTTTTTT
>TRBD2|TRBJ2-5|TRBV4-2|-
CASSQDGGLAGGETQYF
TGTGCCAGCAGCCAAGATGGGGGGCTAGCGGGAGGAGAGACCCAGTACTTC
>TRBD2|TRBJ2-7|TRBV27|-
CASSDSGRREQYF
TGTGCCAGCAGTGATAGCGGGAGGCGTGAGCAGTACTTC
>-|TRBJ2-7|TRBV28|-
CASSLNRASFSSYEQYF
TGTGCCAGCAGTTTAAATAGGGCTAGCTTTAGCTCCTACGAGCAGTACTTC
>TRBD1|TRBJ2-2|TRBV11-2|-
CASSPQGSDTGELFF
TGTGCCAGCAGCCCACAGGGGTCCGACACCGGGGAGCTGTTTTTT
>TRBD1|TRBJ1-1|TRBV4-1|-
CASSQGRGATGGVTEAFF
TGCGCCAGCAGCCAAGGACGGGGGGCCACAGGGGGCGTCACTGAAGCTTTCTTT
>-|TRBJ1-2|TRBV19|-
CASSIAQGKDYGYTF
TGTGCCAGTAGTATCGCCCAGGGAAAAGACTATGGCTACACCTTC
>-|TRBJ2-3|TRBV7-8|-
CASSSSGVTQYF
TGTGCCAGCAGCTCTTCAGGGGTTACGCAGTATTTT
>-|TRBJ2-1|TRBV18|-
CASSPGTPNHEQFF
TGTGCCAGCTCACCAGGCACACCGAACCATGAGCAGTTCTTC
>TRBD1|TRBJ2-3|TRBV19|few
CASSFASTGANRGTQYF
TGTGCCAGTAGTTTCGCCTCGACAGGGGCTAATAGAGGGACGCAGTATTTT
>TRBD1|TRBJ1-6|TRBV28|once
CASFPDREVYNSPLHF
TGTGCCAGCTTTCCGGACAGGGAAGTTTATAATTCACCCCTCCACTTT
>TRBD1|TRBJ1-2|TRBV2|-
CASSERTGVYGYTF
TGTGCCAGCAGTGAACGAACAGGGGTATATGGCTACACCTTC
>-|TRBJ2-3|TRBV29-1|-
CSVEDGTDTQYF
TGCAGCGTTGAAGATGGCACAGATACGCAGTATTTT
>-|TRBJ1-5|TRBV2|-
CASSVQGGNQPQHF
TGTGCCAGCAGTGTTCAGGGCGGGAATCAGCCCCAGCATTTT
>-|TRBJ2-7|TRBV10-3|-
CAISESLTATYEQYF
TGTGCCATCAGTGAGTCCCTGACAGCAACCTACGAGCAGTACTTC
>-|TRBJ1-1|TRBV6-5|once
CASSYAGEAEAFF
TGTGCCAGCAGTTACGCAGGGGAGGCTGAAGCTTTCTTT
>-|TRBJ1-4|TRBV21-1|-
CASPMGQKRQRLFF
TGTGCCAGCCCGATGGGACAGAAGAGGCAGCGTCTGTTTTTT
>-|TRBJ1-1|TRBV6-5|-
CASKGGLGTEAFF
TGTGCCAGCAAAGGGGGGCTGGGCACTGAAGCTTTCTTT
>-|TRBJ2-6|TRBV7-3|few
CASSNREIAFGANVLTF
TGTGCCAGCAGCAACAGAGAAATAGCCTTTGGGGCCAACGTCCTGACTTTC
>TRBD1|TRBJ2-7|TRBV28|once
CASSEPLTGPGHEQYF
TGTGCCAGCAGCGAACCCCTGACAGGGCCGGGCCACGAGCAGTACTTC
>TRBD1|TRBJ1-1|TRBV5-1|-
CASSRRDRGGLDEAFF
TGCGCCAGCAGCCGCCGGGACAGGGGAGGCCTAGATGAAGCTTTCTTT
>-|TRBJ1-2|TRBV30|-
CAWSVQGGYGYTF
TGTGCCTGGAGTGTACAGGGAGGCTATGGCTACACCTTC